This T cell receptor (beta chain) stems from a study of cytomegalovirus exposure and HLA in healthy donors. Vbeta (60) and Jbeta (13) primers were used in the PCR. Clones were read by immunoSEQ multiplex PCR, and TCRdb kept only the in-frame ones, dropping some. The sample records 200,000 to 250,000 clones, about 82% being singletons. The CDR3 has 16 residues. Trimming removed 5 bases from V and 7 bases from J, with 20 bases in between. CDR1 SGHVS and CDR2 FQNEAQ come from the germline V gene. The V and J genes are TRBV7-8 and TRBJ1-4; D is uncertain. This sequence was found in a man aged 25 to 40 in good health and CMV-seronegative. The source material was PBMCs. The CDR3 DNA reads as TGTGCCAGCAGCGTAGGTCCCGGTGAGCGAGTTGAAAAACTGTTTTTT. As protein: CASSVGPGERVEKLFF.